Presented here are 16 T cell receptor beta chains from one specimen sequenced in a study of blood T cell repertoires in COVID-19. Generated by immunoSEQ multiplex PCR, the TCRdb table keeps only in-frame clones and is missing some. The sample yields roughly 150,000 clones, around 89% seen once. Sequencing was carried out using peripheral blood. Receptor source: a man in his 60s with active or convalescent COVID-19.

V usage is TRBV19 and J usage is TRBJ1-1; 12 nucleotides match TRBD1. The germline CDR1 and CDR2 sequences are LNHDA and SQIVND (reference sequence). V lost 5 bases to trimming and J lost 2 bases; unmatched junction nucleotides: 6. The length of the CDR3 is 16 residues. CDR3 nucleotides: TGTGCCAGTAGTCCCGGGACAGGGGGCCAAAACACTGAAGCTTTCTTT. Amino acids: CASSPGTGGQNTEAFF.

The J gene is TRBJ2-7, the V gene TRBV30, with 7 positions matching TRBD1. CDR1 is GTSNPN, CDR2 SVGIG, per germline (reference sequence). V lost 5 bases, J lost 2 bases, and 9 bases stayed unmatched. The CDR3 is made up of 14 amino acids. The CDR3 region has the DNA TGTGCCTGGGTGGCTAGGGACAGAGCCTACGAGCAGTACTTC. This encodes CAWVARDRAYEQYF. Together with reference TRBV30 and TRBJ2-7, the CDR3 gives the full variable domain: SQTIHQWPATLVQPVGSPLSLECTVEGTSNPNLYWYRQAAGRGLQLLFYSVGIGQISSEVPQNLSASRPQDRQFILSSKKLLLSDSGFYLCAWVARDRAYEQYFGPGTRLTVT.

This clone was seen at least ten times. J is TRBJ1-1 and V is TRBV20-1; D uncertain. Germline CDR1 and CDR2: DFQATT and SNEGSKA (reference sequence). The V and J ends lost 0 bases and 4 bases respectively, with 3 bases between them. The CDR3 has 11 residues. This chain's CDR3 is CSARDRTEAFF. Here the CDR3 DNA reads TGCAGTGCTAGAGATCGCACTGAAGCTTTCTTT.

In this sample, this clone turned up a few times. The chain carries TRBV27 and TRBJ2-7, with 8 nucleotides matching TRBD1. The CDR3 has 16 amino acids. The V gene end was trimmed by 7 bases and the J gene end by 2 bases; junction bases not matched to a gene: 13. CDR1 and CDR2 from the germline V gene are MNHEY and SMNVEV (reference sequence). The CDR3 sequence is CASMRPTGTGPYEQYF. In DNA form, the CDR3 reads TGTGCCAGCATGCGTCCCACCGGGACAGGCCCCTACGAGCAGTACTTC.

The chain couples TRBV19 to TRBJ1-5; D possibly corresponds to TRBD1 (6 bases). Germline V lookup: CDR1 LNHDA, CDR2 SQIVND (reference sequence). CDR3 length: 16 amino acids. Between the trimmed V and J ends, which lost 6 bases and 0 bases, there was a span of 15 bases. CDR3 sequence: CASRIGQFNSNQPQHF. In nucleotides, the CDR3 is TGTGCCAGTAGAATTGGACAGTTTAATAGCAATCAGCCCCAGCATTTT. The full variable domain, completed using reference TRBV19 and TRBJ1-5, is DGGITQSPKYLFRKEGQNVTLSCEQNLNHDAMYWYRQDPGQGLRLIYYSQIVNDFQKGDIAEGYSVSREKKESFPLTVTSAQKNPTAFYLCASRIGQFNSNQPQHFGDGTRLSIL.

The sample holds one count of this clone. This chain uses TRBV7-7 with TRBJ1-5; possible D gene TRBD1, 5 bases. From germline, CDR1 is SSHAT and CDR2 FNYEAQ (reference sequence). This CDR3 region has 13 residues. CDR3 DNA sequence: TGTGCTATATTGACAGAGCGCAATCAGCCCCAGCATTTT. As protein: CAILTERNQPQHF. Full variable domain (outside the CDR3, taken from reference TRBV7-7 and TRBJ1-5): GAGVSQSPRYKVTKRGQDVTLRCDPISSHATLYWYQQALGQGPEFLTYFNYEAQPDKSGLPSDRFSAERPEGSISTLTIQRTEQRDSAMYRCAILTERNQPQHFGDGTRLSIL.

The chain carries TRBV28 and TRBJ1-5; 9 bases agree with TRBD1. Trimming removed 5 bases from V and 3 bases from J; junction bases left unmatched: 11. CDR1 and CDR2 from the germline V gene are MDHEN and SYDVKM. The CDR3 length is 17 residues. The CDR3 here is CASSALLQGAVNQPQHF. Here the CDR3 DNA reads TGTGCCAGCAGTGCCCTCCTACAGGGGGCTGTCAATCAGCCCCAGCATTTT.

The chain carries TRBV19 and TRBJ2-2; TRBD2 matches at 7 bases. Germline CDR1 and CDR2: LNHDA and SQIVND (reference sequence). The J segment lost 6 bases and the V segment lost 7 bases, leaving 5 bases of the junction unmatched. This CDR3 spans 13 amino acids. The CDR3 spells CASNPGGAGELFF. The CDR3 bases are TGTGCCAGTAACCCTGGGGGGGCCGGGGAGCTGTTTTTT.

In its sample, this clone was seen a few times. The genes are TRBV10-3 and TRBJ2-3; 7 positions match TRBD2. This CDR3 has 14 residues. J gave up 3 bases and V 2 bases, and 2 bases lay outside the gene matches. Per the germline V gene, CDR1 is ENHRY and CDR2 is SYGVKD. CDR3 amino acids: CAISEGRETDTQYF. The DNA for the CDR3 is TGTGCCATCAGTGAGGGGCGGGAGACAGATACGCAGTATTTT.

The chain combines TRBV7-9 with TRBJ2-1; D is unclear. V shed 5 bases and J shed 6 bases, with 11 bases lying between them. This CDR3 contains 13 residues. Germline CDR1 is SEHNR and CDR2 is FQNEAQ (reference sequence). CDR3 amino acids: CASSPRRVNEQFF. The DNA of the CDR3 is TGTGCCAGCAGCCCCCGACGGGTCAATGAGCAGTTCTTC.

The V call is TRBV7-2, the J call TRBJ2-4; D uncertain. V lost 0 bases, J lost 6 bases, and 9 bases lay in between. Germline CDR1 SGHTA, CDR2 FQGNSA. The CDR3 runs to 14 residues. The DNA of the CDR3 is TGTGCCAGCAGCTTAGCCCCAAGCCCAAACATTCAGTACTTC. This codes for CASSLAPSPNIQYF.

The chain recombines TRBV18 with TRBJ2-1; D perhaps matches TRBD1 (5 bases). Germline CDR1 and CDR2: KGHSH and LQKENI. The CDR3 length is 13 residues. V was pared by 5 bases and J by 8 bases, with 13 bases between. CDR3 sequence (DNA): TGTGCCAGCTCAGGGGCATACCGGGATGAGCAGTTCTTC. Its protein product is CASSGAYRDEQFF. Together with reference TRBV18 and TRBJ2-1, the CDR3 gives the full variable domain: NAGVMQNPRHLVRRRGQEARLRCSPMKGHSHVYWYRQLPEEGLKFMVYLQKENIIDESGMPKERFSAEFPKEGPSILRIQQVVRGDSAAYFCASSGAYRDEQFFGPGTRLTVL.

This chain connects TRBV12-3 or TRBV12-4 to TRBJ2-7, with TRBD1 matching over 7 bases. With V trimmed by 6 bases and J by 5 bases, 7 bases remained unmatched. This CDR3 region has 13 residues. Written as DNA, the CDR3 is TGTGCCAGCAGCTTGAGACAGGGTAACGAGCAGTACTTC. It encodes CASSLRQGNEQYF.

A few counts support this clone. The rearrangement links TRBV9 to TRBJ2-1; TRBD1 might be the D (6 bases). The V gene lost 3 bases and the J gene lost 11 bases, with 12 bases spanning the gap. This CDR3 contains 12 residues. Germline CDR1 is SGDLS and CDR2 is YYNGEE. This CDR3 is CASSAQGMKQFF. Written as DNA, the CDR3 is TGTGCCAGCAGCGCCCAGGGGATGAAGCAGTTCTTC.

The chain joins TRBV28 to TRBJ1-2; D is unclear. V lost 6 bases to trimming and J lost 4 bases, with 15 bases between them. Germline V gene data show CDR1 as MDHEN and CDR2 as SYDVKM. The CDR3 loop spans 14 amino acids. The CDR3 DNA sequence: TGTGCCAGCAGGACGACAAAGGAGGGCTATGGCTACACCTTC. It codes for CASRTTKEGYGYTF.

The chain couples TRBV7-9 to TRBJ2-3, with D tentatively TRBD2 (6 bases). The V end lost 5 bases, the J end lost 4 bases, and 10 bases lay between the germline ends. Germline V gene sequence: CDR1 SEHNR, CDR2 FQNEAQ (reference sequence). The length of the CDR3 is 13 residues. In DNA form, the CDR3 reads TGTGCCAGCAGCCTCCCGGGGGCAGATACGCAGTATTTT. Its protein product is CASSLPGADTQYF.